The 8 T cell receptor beta chains given below trace back to one sample, sequenced in a study of blood T cell repertoires in COVID-19. Generated by immunoSEQ multiplex PCR, the TCRdb table keeps only in-frame clones and is missing some. The sample holds approximately 270,000 clones; approximately 83% are singletons and the top ten take roughly 11%. The specimen sequenced was peripheral blood. All receptors come from a woman aged 70-85 years with acute or convalescent COVID-19.

The gene calls are TRBV10-3 and TRBJ1-1, with D tentatively TRBD1 (6 bases). CDR1 is ENHRY and CDR2 is SYGVKD in the germline V gene. The CDR3 covers 13 residues. With 2 bases removed from V and 4 bases from J, the gap between germline ends came to 8 bases. The CDR3 sequence: CAISEIQGTEAFF. The CDR3 region has the DNA TGTGCCATCAGTGAGATACAGGGCACTGAAGCTTTCTTT.

This rearrangement joins TRBV11-2 to TRBJ2-5, with 7 bases that match TRBD2. J lost 5 bases, V lost 4 bases, and 10 bases had no gene match. CDR1 SGHAT and CDR2 FQNNGV come from the germline V gene. This CDR3 contains 15 residues. CDR3 residues: CASSSGLVAGETQYF. The DNA for the CDR3 is TGTGCCAGCAGCTCCGGACTAGTGGCGGGGGAGACCCAGTACTTC.

About this clone itself: The sample carries other DNA sequences with the same CDR3. CDR3 DNA: TGTGCCAGCAGCCAAGGCGGACAGGGAAAAGCTTTCTTT. This sequence encodes CASSQGGQGKAFF. The chain joins TRBV3-1 (or the pseudogene TRBV3-2) to TRBJ1-1, with 8 bases aligning to TRBD1. Germline V gene data show CDR1 as LGHDT and CDR2 as YNNKEL (reference sequence). V was pared by 1 base and J by 9 bases, with 4 bases of the junction left unmatched. This CDR3 region has 13 residues.

The rearrangement links TRBV3-1 (or the pseudogene TRBV3-2) to TRBJ2-7, with TRBD1 as a possible D gene (6 bases). The CDR3 loop spans 16 amino acids. Germline CDR1 reads LGHDT; CDR2 reads YNNKEL (reference sequence). With 2 bases removed from V and 3 bases from J, the gap between germline ends came to 17 bases. CDR3 bases: TGTGCCAGCAGCCAAAGGAACACACAGGGTAGCTACGAGCAGTACTTC. It encodes CASSQRNTQGSYEQYF.

V and J are TRBV3-1 (or the pseudogene TRBV3-2) and TRBJ2-1; TRBD2 agrees at 12 bases. Losses at the gene ends were 5 bases for V and 1 base for J; bases not matched to a gene: 9. Germline V gives CDR1 LGHDT, CDR2 YNNKEL (reference sequence). The CDR3 spans 18 residues. The chain's CDR3 is CASSELATSGGSYNEQFF. The CDR3 coding sequence is TGTGCCAGCAGCGAACTCGCTACTAGCGGGGGGTCCTACAATGAGCAGTTCTTC.

The V and J genes are TRBV19 and TRBJ1-3, with D uncertain. Germline CDR1 reads LNHDA; CDR2 reads SQIVND (reference sequence). Deletions cut 7 bases from V and 0 bases from J, with 13 bases between. This CDR3 contains 15 residues. CDR3 nucleotide sequence: TGTGCCAGTACTCCCCGGGTACTCTCTGGAAACACCATATATTTT. Amino acids: CASTPRVLSGNTIYF.

The V and J genes are TRBV3-1 (or the pseudogene TRBV3-2) and TRBJ2-2, with D perhaps matching TRBD2 (5 bases). The V gene's germline CDR1 is LGHDT and CDR2 YNNKEL (reference sequence). V was pared by 6 bases and J by 12 bases, with 23 bases between. CDR3 length: 15 residues. The CDR3 protein is CASRHYLGSSPKLFF. The CDR3 DNA is TGTGCCAGCAGACACTACCTGGGGTCTAGCCCAAAGCTGTTTTTT.

V usage is TRBV10-2 and J usage is TRBJ2-1, with D possibly being TRBD2 (6 bases). In germline, CDR1 is WSHSY, CDR2 SAAADI. The V gene lost 4 bases and the J gene lost 0 bases, with 10 bases spanning the gap. The CDR3 spans 15 residues. The CDR3 sequence: CASSGAGSSYNEQFF. The CDR3 DNA is TGCGCCAGCAGTGGGGCGGGAAGCTCCTACAATGAGCAGTTCTTC.